The 25 T cell receptor beta chains listed next were all sequenced from one sample in a study of spatial heterogeneity in lung cancer. Time point indicated: sample taken at primary tumor resection. The authors sequenced whole RNA from tumor, nontumor lung or frozen PBMC without sorting. MiXCR, run by TCRdb on the 5' RACE reads, gives a single entry per CDR3 protein. Among approximately 13,000 distinct CDR3 sequences, about 5.1% were seen once, and the ten largest hold roughly two fifths. The specimen comprised lung tumor tissue, sampled at surgery. These receptors originate from a human donor with early-stage non-small cell lung cancer.

This clonotype appeared a single time. This beta chain represents an off-target read in a library built for alpha chains; its size is of limited meaning. This rearrangement joins TRBV18 to TRBJ2-5; 13 nucleotides line up with TRBD2. Germline lookup yields CDR1 KGHSH and CDR2 LQKENI. The CDR3 has 24 residues. The V gene end was trimmed by 8 bases and the J gene end by 6 bases; junction bases not matched to a gene: 36. The CDR3 spells CASPTHTTSGGTRPSMSSSQTQYF. The CDR3 DNA reads TGTGCCAGCCCGACTCACACGACTAGCGGGGGGACTCGCCCTTCGATGAGCAGTTCTCAGACCCAGTACTTC.

Many counts were recorded for this clonotype. This beta chain is a stray read from a library made for alpha chains; its abundance is not meaningful. V gene TRBV7-2 combines with J gene TRBJ2-3, with D maybe TRBD2 (6 bases). Germline CDR1 and CDR2: SGHTA and FQGNSA. The V and J ends lost 9 bases and 4 bases respectively, with 17 bases between them. The CDR3 covers 14 residues. CDR3 DNA: TGTGCCAGTAAGAGTGGGGGGAATTCAGATACGCAGTATTTT. Translated: CASKSGGNSDTQYF. Drawing the rest from reference TRBV7-2 and TRBJ2-3, the complete variable domain is GAGVSQSPSNKVTEKGKDVELRCDPISGHTALYWYRQSLGQGLEFLIYFQGNSAPDKSGLPSDRFSAERTGGSVSTLTIQRTQQEDSAVYLCASKSGGNSDTQYFGPGTRLTVL.

This clonotype was observed at least ten times. This beta chain lies outside the target of a library built for alpha chains; its clone size means little. The V and J genes are TRBV25-1 and TRBJ2-7; D is possibly TRBD2 (6 bases). Trimming removed 8 bases at V and 4 bases at J, with 15 bases between. This CDR3 spans 13 amino acids. From germline, CDR1 is MGHDK and CDR2 SYGVNS. CDR3 sequence (DNA): TGTGCCAGCGTTACCTCCGGGACTTACGAGCAGTACTTC. The encoded protein is CASVTSGTYEQYF.

The sample holds many counts of this clonotype. The library was designed around alpha chains, so this beta chain is a stray read whose abundance carries little weight. CDR3 bases: TGTGCCAGCAGCATAACCGGGACAGGGGGCAATCAGCCCCAGCATTTT. Translated, it gives CASSITGTGGNQPQHF. The chain joins TRBV7-2 to TRBJ1-5; TRBD1 matches 10 bases. CDR3 length: 16 residues. Trimming took 5 bases from V and 2 from J; bases not matched to a gene: 6. Germline V lookup: CDR1 SGHTA, CDR2 FQGNSA. Full variable domain (remainder filled in from reference TRBV7-2 and TRBJ1-5): GAGVSQSPSNKVTEKGKDVELRCDPISGHTALYWYRQSLGQGLEFLIYFQGNSAPDKSGLPSDRFSAERTGGSVSTLTIQRTQQEDSAVYLCASSITGTGGNQPQHFGDGTRLSIL.

Remarks on this clonotype: This beta chain is a stray read from a library made for alpha chains; its abundance is not meaningful. V usage is TRBV29-1 and J usage is TRBJ1-5, with a possible D match to TRBD1 (6 bases). Germline CDR1 reads SQVTM; CDR2 reads ANQGSEA. This CDR3 is built from 14 residues. With 7 bases removed from V and 4 bases from J, the gap between germline ends came to 17 bases. DNA of the CDR3: TGCAGCGCCCGGGACACGGCCGGTAATCAGCCCCAGCATTTT. It specifies CSARDTAGNQPQHF. Filled out from reference TRBV29-1 and TRBJ1-5, the complete variable domain reads SAVISQKPSRDICQRGTSLTIQCQVDSQVTMMFWYRQQPGQSLTLIATANQGSEATYESGFVIDKFPISRPNLTFSTLTVSNMSPEDSSIYLCSARDTAGNQPQHFGDGTRLSIL.

In its sample, this clonotype was seen many times. The size of this beta chain means little, since it is a stray read in a library made for alpha chains. The chain is built from TRBV18 and TRBJ2-5; 8 positions agree with TRBD2. The CDR3 is made up of 14 amino acids. V shed 8 bases and J 1 base; nucleotides not matched to a gene: 6. Germline-derived CDR1 and CDR2 are KGHSH and LQKENI. Written as DNA, the CDR3 is TGTGCCAGCATGAAGACTAGCGCCCAAGAGACCCAGTACTTC. Protein: CASMKTSAQETQYF.

This clonotype has ten or more counts. This beta chain turned up in a library designed for alpha chains; as an off-target read, its abundance says little. In DNA form, the CDR3 reads TGTGCCAGCAGCCTGTGGCCCGGCAACATTCAGTACTTC. Its protein product is CASSLWPGNIQYF. The chain recombines TRBV7-9 with TRBJ2-4; D ambiguous. This CDR3 comprises 13 residues. Deletions cut 5 bases from V and 7 bases from J, with 12 bases between. Germline CDR1 is SEHNR and CDR2 is FQNEAQ (reference sequence). Drawing the rest from reference TRBV7-9 and TRBJ2-4, the complete variable domain is DTGVSQNPRHKITKRGQNVTFRCDPISEHNRLYWYRQTLGQGPEFLTYFQNEAQLEKSRLLSDRFSAERPKGSFSTLEIQRTEQGDSAMYLCASSLWPGNIQYFGAGTRLSVL.

This clonotype ranks as medium-sized (0.01 to 0.1%). Found in a library prepared for alpha chains, this beta chain is an off-target read, and its abundance has little meaning. V and J are TRBV18 and TRBJ2-1; 9 nucleotides align to TRBD1. CDR1 and CDR2 (germline): KGHSH, LQKENI. This CDR3 comprises 12 residues. The junction had 5 bases not matched to a gene; V was cut back by 5 bases and J by 12 bases. The CDR3 DNA follows: TGTGCCAGCTCAACTGGACAGGGGTGGCAGTTCTTC. The encoded protein is CASSTGQGWQFF.

This clonotype occurred many times. The library was designed around alpha chains, so this beta chain is a stray read whose abundance carries little weight. CDR3 sequence: CASSMSGTGGYTEAFF. DNA of the CDR3: TGTGCCAGCAGCATGAGCGGGACAGGAGGTTACACTGAAGCTTTCTTT. The chain links TRBV11-2 to TRBJ1-1; the match to TRBD1 covers 8 bases. There are 16 residues in the CDR3. Germline CDR1 SGHAT, CDR2 FQNNGV. J lost 3 bases, V lost 5 bases, and 11 bases had no gene match.

This clonotype is classed as medium-sized. This beta chain appears as a stray read in a library generated for alpha chains; its size is not informative. This sequence joins TRBV29-1 and TRBJ2-3; 14 bases map to TRBD2. Trimming took 6 bases from V and 4 from J; bases not matched to a gene: 6. CDR1 and CDR2 (germline): SQVTM, ANQGSEA. CDR3 length equals 15 residues. The CDR3 protein is CSVYGTSGGPDTQYF. DNA for the CDR3: TGCAGCGTGTACGGGACTAGCGGGGGCCCAGATACGCAGTATTTT.

This clonotype was counted at least ten times. As an off-target read in a library built for alpha chains, this beta chain has a frequency of little significance. The rearrangement links TRBV5-5 to TRBJ2-7; 9 nucleotides agree with TRBD2. In germline, CDR1 is SGHKS, CDR2 YYEKEE (reference sequence). The CDR3 runs 16 residues. The V and J ends lost 0 bases and 0 bases, in that order; junction bases with no gene match: 4. CDR3 bases: TGTGCCAGCAGCTTGGTTCTAGCGGGGAGCTCCTACGAGCAGTACGTC. As protein: CASSLVLAGSSYEQYV.

This clonotype was seen ten or more times. A library prepared for alpha chains yielded this beta chain as an off-target read; its size is of little meaning. The chain joins TRBV6-1 to TRBJ1-1; TRBD1 agrees at 12 bases. This CDR3 contains 16 residues. J was trimmed by 4 bases and V by 7 bases; bases with no gene match: 10. Germline V CDR1 and CDR2: MNHNS, SASEGT. In DNA, the CDR3 is TGTGCCAGCAAAACCGGGACAGGGGGCGCAGGCACTGAAGCTTTCTTT. Translation: CASKTGTGGAGTEAFF.

This clonotype came up many times. This beta chain is an unintended read in a library built for alpha chains; its size means little. The rearrangement uses TRBV7-8 and TRBJ1-1, with D unclear. Trimming took off 5 bases at V and 4 bases at J, with 17 bases between the two ends. The CDR3 extends over 15 amino acids. In germline, CDR1 is SGHVS, CDR2 FQNEAQ. The CDR3 loop reads CASSDNGNPGTEAFF. CDR3 nucleotide sequence: TGTGCCAGCAGCGATAACGGAAACCCGGGCACTGAAGCTTTCTTT.

At least ten counts were recorded for this clonotype. In a library made to pick up alpha chains, this beta chain is a stray read with a size that means little. The chain recombines TRBV3-1 with TRBJ1-2; the D is unclear. V lost 0 bases, J lost 6 bases, and 11 bases lay in between. Germline V gene sequence: CDR1 LGHDT, CDR2 YNNKEL (reference sequence). The CDR3 is 14 residues long. The CDR3 sequence: CASSQDMGRDGYTF. The CDR3 DNA reads TGTGCCAGCAGCCAAGATATGGGGAGGGATGGCTACACCTTC.

A word on this clonotype: A library prepared for alpha chains yielded this beta chain as an off-target read; its size is of little meaning. The rearrangement joins TRBV6-1 to TRBJ1-6; D possibly corresponds to TRBD1 (5 bases). The germline gives CDR1 MNHNS, CDR2 SASEGT. V lost 4 bases and J lost 9, with 13 bases in between. The CDR3 covers 14 residues. This CDR3 reads CASSVLEGTSPLHF. CDR3 DNA sequence: TGTGCCAGCAGTGTGTTGGAGGGGACTTCACCCCTCCACTTT.

As concerns this clonotype: This beta chain is an unintended read in a library built for alpha chains; its size means little. J is TRBJ2-5 and V is TRBV5-4; D call uncertain. The CDR3 loop spans 13 amino acids. Germline V gene sequence: CDR1 SGHNT, CDR2 YYREEE (reference sequence). Trimming removed 2 bases from V and 4 bases from J, with 9 bases in between. CDR3 residues: CASSFQNGETQYF. In DNA form, the CDR3 reads TGTGCCAGCAGCTTCCAAAACGGAGAGACCCAGTACTTC.

This clonotype appeared many times. This beta chain is a stray read from a library made for alpha chains; its abundance is not meaningful. The gene calls are TRBV7-2 and TRBJ1-1, with D maybe TRBD1 (5 bases). Trimming took 3 bases from V and 5 from J, leaving 22 bases between them. CDR1 is SGHTA and CDR2 is FQGNSA in the germline V gene. CDR3 length: 17 amino acids. In DNA form, the CDR3 reads TGTGCCAGCAGCTTGATATCAGGGAGGGCACTGAGGACTGAAGCTTTCTTT. This sequence encodes CASSLISGRALRTEAFF.

This clonotype is labeled as medium-sized (0.01 to 0.1%). Within a library made for alpha chains, this beta chain is off target, and its count is uninformative. The rearrangement links TRBV6-5 to TRBJ1-1; 11 bases match TRBD1. V shed 6 bases, J shed 5 bases, and the junction held 5 bases outside the gene matches. Germline V lookup: CDR1 MNHEY, CDR2 SVGAGI. The CDR3 length is 14 residues. DNA for the CDR3: TGTGCCAGCAGGAGGGGGACAGGGGGAACTGAAGCTTTCTTT. It specifies CASRRGTGGTEAFF.

In this sample, this clonotype turned up many times. Being off target in a library aimed at alpha chains, this beta chain has a size of little meaning. The rearrangement links TRBV7-2 to TRBJ2-1; 7 bases fit TRBD1. The CDR3 loop spans 16 amino acids. V was pared by 2 bases and J by 8 bases, with 12 bases of the junction left unmatched. Germline V gene sequence: CDR1 SGHTA, CDR2 FQGNSA. The CDR3 loop reads CASSLRRTGRGDEQFF. CDR3 nucleotide sequence: TGTGCCAGCAGCTTAAGAAGGACAGGAAGGGGCGATGAGCAGTTCTTC. The entire variable domain, with the rest obtained from reference TRBV7-2 and TRBJ2-1, is as follows: GAGVSQSPSNKVTEKGKDVELRCDPISGHTALYWYRQSLGQGLEFLIYFQGNSAPDKSGLPSDRFSAERTGGSVSTLTIQRTQQEDSAVYLCASSLRRTGRGDEQFFGPGTRLTVL.

This clonotype was recorded at least ten times. Within a library made for alpha chains, this beta chain is off target, and its count is uninformative. The V and J genes are TRBV20-1 and TRBJ1-5, with 9 bases fitting TRBD1. This CDR3 comprises 15 residues. The ends lost 4 bases at V and 2 bases at J; junction bases unmatched: 6. Per the germline V gene, CDR1 is DFQATT and CDR2 is SNEGSKA (reference sequence). Here the CDR3 reads CSAIPGTGRNQPQHF. For the CDR3, the DNA is TGCAGTGCTATACCCGGGACAGGGCGCAATCAGCCCCAGCATTTT.

This clonotype showed up many times. This beta chain is off target for a library built for alpha chains, so its abundance means little. The rearrangement joins TRBV15 to TRBJ2-3; a weak D match, TRBD2 (5 bases). The V gene lost 1 base and the J gene lost 1 base, with 12 bases spanning the gap. CDR1 and CDR2 (germline): LNHNV, YYDKDF (reference sequence). CDR3 length equals 16 residues. Here the CDR3 reads CATSRGLNPRTDTQYF. The CDR3 region has the DNA TGTGCCACCAGCAGAGGACTAAACCCCCGCACAGATACGCAGTATTTT. Combining the CDR3 with reference TRBV15 and TRBJ2-3 gives the whole variable domain DAMVIQNPRYQVTQFGKPVTLSCSQTLNHNVMYWYQQKSSQAPKLLFHYYDKDFNNEADTPDNFQSRRPNTSFCFLDIRSPGLGDTAMYLCATSRGLNPRTDTQYFGPGTRLTVL.

This clonotype occurred many times. Because this beta chain is a stray read in a library intended to capture alpha chains, its abundance should not be given much weight. The chain carries TRBV4-1 and TRBJ2-6; perhaps TRBD2 as D (6 bases). The V end lost 4 bases, the J end lost 0 bases, and 13 bases lay between the germline ends. There are 17 residues in the CDR3. Germline V lookup: CDR1 MGHRA, CDR2 YSYEKL. As DNA, the CDR3 is TGCGCCAGCAGCCGAATGGACGGGAGCTCTGGGGCCAACGTCCTGACTTTC. It translates to CASSRMDGSSGANVLTF.

Concerning this clonotype: This beta chain is an unintended read in a library built for alpha chains; its size means little. The rearrangement joins TRBV20-1 to TRBJ1-6; D not resolved. The CDR3 is 15 amino acids. CDR1 is DFQATT and CDR2 is SNEGSKA in the germline V gene (reference sequence). The V end was cut by 1 base, the J end by 0 bases, with 7 bases between. The CDR3 spells CSARVRSSYNSPLHF. DNA for the CDR3: TGCAGTGCTAGAGTCCGGAGCTCCTATAATTCACCCCTCCACTTT.

On this clonotype itself: Being off target in a library aimed at alpha chains, this beta chain has a size of little meaning. The V gene is TRBV7-2, the J gene TRBJ2-3; possibly TRBD2 for D (6 bases). Germline V gene lookup returns CDR1 SGHTA and CDR2 FQGNSA. V was shortened by 5 bases and J by 8 bases, with 20 bases between the two germline ends. CDR3 length: 15 amino acids. This chain's CDR3 is CASSLEGLPQSTQYF. The CDR3 DNA follows: TGTGCCAGCAGCCTAGAGGGACTCCCTCAGAGTACGCAGTATTTT.

This clonotype occurred many times. As an off-target read in a library built for alpha chains, this beta chain has a frequency of little significance. The V and J genes are TRBV12-3 or TRBV12-4 and TRBJ1-2; 10 nucleotides match TRBD1. V was pared by 4 bases and J by 7 bases, with 3 bases of the junction left unmatched. The CDR3 contains 13 residues. The CDR3 coding sequence is TGTGCCAGCAGTTCCGGGACAGGGGTTGGCTACACCTTC. Protein: CASSSGTGVGYTF.